Each of the 19 T cell receptor beta chains below was sequenced from the same sample in a study of cytomegalovirus exposure and HLA in healthy donors. This PCR relied on a set of 60 Vbeta primers and 13 Jbeta primers. Assay used: immunoSEQ multiplex PCR; TCRdb lists only in-frame clones, some missing. The table includes about 110,000 clones, more than 65% detected once. The specimen was PBMCs. The receptors derive from a woman between 50 and 59 years old in good health and CMV-seropositive.

The chain links TRBV19 to TRBJ2-5, with a tentative D call TRBD2 (6 bases). This CDR3 region has 16 residues. In germline, CDR1 is LNHDA, CDR2 SQIVND (reference sequence). The V end was cut by 3 bases, the J end by 4 bases, with 18 bases between. This CDR3 reads CASSIGARRVSETQYF. CDR3 bases: TGTGCCAGTAGTATTGGGGCCAGGAGGGTGTCAGAGACCCAGTACTTC.

The J gene is TRBJ2-5, the V gene TRBV9; 8 nucleotides match TRBD2. CDR1 and CDR2 (germline): SGDLS, YYNGEE. The V and J ends lost 4 bases and 5 bases, in that order; junction bases with no gene match: 7. This CDR3 spans 14 amino acids. The CDR3 DNA is TGTGCCAGCAGCCCAACCCGGGGGGGCGAGACCCAGTACTTC. Its protein is CASSPTRGGETQYF.

The V call is TRBV10-3, the J call TRBJ1-3, with unresolved D. Germline CDR1 is ENHRY and CDR2 is SYGVKD. V gave up 0 bases and J gave up 5 bases, with 14 bases separating them. The CDR3 contains 16 residues. The DNA of the CDR3 is TGTGCCATCAGTGAGTCGCGGCATAGGAGTCGAAACACCATATATTTT. Its translation is CAISESRHRSRNTIYF.

This clone showed up just once. The rearrangement links TRBV7-9 to TRBJ2-3, with TRBD2 as a possible D gene (5 bases). The V and J ends lost 5 bases and 2 bases respectively, with 11 bases between them. This CDR3 has 14 amino acids. CDR1 is SEHNR, CDR2 FQNEAQ, per germline (reference sequence). CDR3 residues: CASSPGVTTDTQYF. The DNA of the CDR3 is TGTGCCAGCAGCCCCGGGGTCACCACAGATACGCAGTATTTT.

The rearrangement joins TRBV29-1 to TRBJ2-5; TRBD2 matches 8 bases. CDR3 size: 13 residues. Germline V gene sequence: CDR1 SQVTM, CDR2 ANQGSEA. Trimming removed 6 bases from V and 4 bases from J; junction bases left unmatched: 7. As DNA, the CDR3 is TGCAGCGTCCGGGGGGGCGCCGGAGAGACCCAGTACTTC. Its translation: CSVRGGAGETQYF.

The CDR3 sequence: CASSQEAGGANTGELFF. The CDR3 DNA is TGCGCCAGCAGCCAAGAGGCAGGGGGCGCAAACACCGGGGAGCTGTTTTTT. The rearrangement links TRBV4-1 to TRBJ2-2; 8 nucleotides line up with TRBD1. J gave up 2 bases and V 0 bases, and 5 bases lay outside the gene matches. The CDR3 consists of 17 residues. In germline, CDR1 is MGHRA, CDR2 YSYEKL.

The chain recombines TRBV27 with TRBJ2-5, with 16 bases matching TRBD2. J gave up 7 bases and V 6 bases, and 8 bases lay outside the gene matches. The CDR3 contains 16 residues. In germline, CDR1 is MNHEY, CDR2 SMNVEV (reference sequence). The CDR3 sequence is CASRAGLAGGRGTQYF. Here the CDR3 DNA reads TGTGCCAGCAGAGCGGGACTAGCGGGGGGGCGAGGGACCCAGTACTTC.

This clone was counted only a few times. The chain employs TRBV5-1 and TRBJ2-7; 7 bases are a match to TRBD1. The J segment lost 0 bases and the V segment lost 4 bases, leaving 7 bases of the junction unmatched. The CDR3 contains 15 residues. CDR1 is SGHRS, CDR2 YFSETQ, per germline. The CDR3, as DNA: TGCGCCAGCAGCCCCTTGACAGGGAGCTCCTACGAGCAGTACTTC. Residues: CASSPLTGSSYEQYF.

J is TRBJ2-3 and V is TRBV5-1, with 7 bases aligning to TRBD2. This CDR3 region has 14 residues. Trimming removed 3 bases from V and 7 bases from J; junction bases left unmatched: 8. Germline-derived CDR1 and CDR2 are SGHRS and YFSETQ. CDR3 sequence reads: CASSSPPTSHTQYF. The DNA of the CDR3 is TGCGCCAGCAGCTCTCCCCCGACTAGCCATACGCAGTATTTT.

This chain joins TRBV19 and TRBJ2-1; D might be TRBD1 (7 bases). The CDR3 loop spans 14 amino acids. CDR1 is LNHDA, CDR2 SQIVND, per germline (reference sequence). Trimming cost V 8 bases and J 0 bases, with 11 bases left between them. The CDR3 DNA sequence: TGTGCCAGTCGGGGGACAGTCTCCTACAATGAGCAGTTCTTC. It yields the protein CASRGTVSYNEQFF.

This chain links TRBV7-8 with TRBJ2-7; 10 bases line up with TRBD1. The germline gives CDR1 SGHVS, CDR2 FQNEAQ. CDR3 length equals 16 residues. V lost 8 bases to trimming and J lost 4 bases; unmatched junction nucleotides: 14. The CDR3 DNA is TGTGCCAGCGCGGACCCGGGACAGGGGTCGTCTTACGAGCAGTACTTC. Translating it yields CASADPGQGSSYEQYF. The variable domain in full, completed from reference TRBV7-8 and TRBJ2-7, reads GAGVSQSPRYKVAKRGQDVALRCDPISGHVSLFWYQQALGQGPEFLTYFQNEAQLDKSGLPSDRFFAERPEGSVSTLKIQRTQQEDSAVYLCASADPGQGSSYEQYFGPGTRLTVT.

V gene TRBV7-2 combines with J gene TRBJ2-5; 8 bases are shared with TRBD2. V was pared by 0 bases and J by 4 bases, with 7 bases of the junction left unmatched. This CDR3 is 16 amino acids long. Germline loops: CDR1 SGHTA, CDR2 FQGNSA. CDR3 nucleotide sequence: TGTGCCAGCAGCTTAGCCGGGGGGGGGCCCCGAGAGACCCAGTACTTC. This sequence encodes CASSLAGGGPRETQYF.

The chain's CDR3 is CANGAGINQPQHF. The CDR3 DNA is TGTGCCAACGGGGCGGGGATCAATCAGCCCCAGCATTTT. This chain joins TRBV6-1 and TRBJ1-5; possibly TRBD1 for D (5 bases). In germline, CDR1 is MNHNS, CDR2 SASEGT. V lost 10 bases and J lost 3, with 13 bases in between. The CDR3 is made up of 13 amino acids.

The V call is TRBV7-2, the J call TRBJ2-1, with 12 bases aligning to TRBD2. The V and J ends lost 1 base and 8 bases, in that order; junction bases with no gene match: 6. CDR3 length: 16 residues. Germline V gene data show CDR1 as SGHTA and CDR2 as FQGNSA. The CDR3 DNA follows: TGTGCCAGCAGCTTAGAGGGACTAGCGGGCTATCATGAGCAGTTCTTC. Its translation: CASSLEGLAGYHEQFF.

The chain uses TRBV11-2 and TRBJ1-3; TRBD1 matches at 7 bases. The CDR3 consists of 14 residues. The germline V gene encodes CDR1 SGHAT and CDR2 FQNNGV. The J segment lost 2 bases and the V segment lost 8 bases, leaving 6 bases of the junction unmatched. This chain's CDR3 is CASQTGNAGNTIYF. The CDR3, as DNA: TGTGCCAGCCAGACAGGGAATGCTGGAAACACCATATATTTT.

The genes are TRBV28 and TRBJ1-5; no reliable D call. The CDR3 covers 14 residues. CDR1 and CDR2 from the germline V gene are MDHEN and SYDVKM. The V end lost 1 base, the J end lost 5 bases, and 9 bases lay between the germline ends. The CDR3, as DNA: TGTGCCAGCAGTTTATCGGTCGTTCATCAGCCCCAGCATTTT. It is translated as CASSLSVVHQPQHF.

The chain carries TRBV19 and TRBJ1-1; no definite D call. V was cut by 6 bases and J by 8 bases, with 19 bases left in between. This CDR3 spans 14 amino acids. Germline V CDR1 and CDR2: LNHDA, SQIVND (reference sequence). CDR3 sequence reads: CASSSLGLHWEAFF. The CDR3 bases are TGTGCCAGTAGCTCACTGGGCCTACATTGGGAAGCTTTCTTT.

This chain uses TRBV27 with TRBJ1-2; the D is unclear. Germline V gives CDR1 MNHEY, CDR2 SMNVEV (reference sequence). This CDR3 spans 12 amino acids. The germline V and J ends were trimmed by 4 bases and 5 bases, with 8 bases remaining between them. The CDR3: CASSSPPYGYTF. CDR3 DNA: TGTGCCAGCAGTTCCCCCCCTTATGGCTACACCTTC.

The chain employs TRBV7-2 and TRBJ1-2; D perhaps matches TRBD1 (6 bases). The CDR3 covers 15 residues. With 0 bases removed from V and 1 base from J, the gap between germline ends came to 9 bases. CDR1 and CDR2 (germline): SGHTA, FQGNSA. CDR3 in amino acids: CASSLATGHNYGYTF. CDR3 in DNA: TGTGCCAGCAGCTTAGCAACAGGGCATAACTATGGCTACACCTTC.